This T cell receptor beta chain originates from a study of cytomegalovirus exposure and HLA in healthy donors. PCR used 60 Vbeta primers and 13 Jbeta primers. Sequencing was performed with immunoSEQ multiplex PCR; in TCRdb, only in-frame clones are kept and a portion is missing. Here the sample spans about 130,000 clones, about 80% being singletons. With 5 bases clipped from V and 2 bases from J, the junction kept 8 bases outside the gene matches. The CDR3 runs to 15 residues. CDR1 MDHEN and CDR2 SYDVKM come from the germline V gene. Sequencing was performed on PBMCs. This TCR was sampled from a man aged 35 to 55 in good health and CMV-seronegative. The chain uses TRBV28 and TRBJ2-7; 8 bases align to TRBD2. CDR3 sequence reads: CASSPGAGEPYEQYF. The CDR3 nucleotides read TGTGCCAGCAGTCCCGGAGCGGGAGAGCCCTACGAGCAGTACTTC. Based on the CDR3 plus reference TRBV28 and TRBJ2-7, the full variable domain is DVKVTQSSRYLVKRTGEKVFLECVQDMDHENMFWYRQDPGLGLRLIYFSYDVKMKEKGDIPEGYSVSREKKERFSLILESASTNQTSMYLCASSPGAGEPYEQYFGPGTRLTVT.